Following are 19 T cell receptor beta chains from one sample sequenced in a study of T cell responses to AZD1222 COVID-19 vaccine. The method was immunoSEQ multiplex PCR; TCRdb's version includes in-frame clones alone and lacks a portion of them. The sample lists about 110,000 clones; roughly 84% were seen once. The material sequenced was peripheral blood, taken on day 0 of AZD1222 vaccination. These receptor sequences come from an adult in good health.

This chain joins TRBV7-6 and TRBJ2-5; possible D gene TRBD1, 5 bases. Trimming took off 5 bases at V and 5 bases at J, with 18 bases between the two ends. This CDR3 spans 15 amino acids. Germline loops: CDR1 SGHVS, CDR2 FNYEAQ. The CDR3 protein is CASSIRTIHEETQYF. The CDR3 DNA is TGTGCCAGCAGCATACGGACAATACATGAGGAGACCCAGTACTTC. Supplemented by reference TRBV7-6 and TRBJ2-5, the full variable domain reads GAGVSQSPRYKVTKRGQDVALRCDPISGHVSLYWYRQALGQGPEFLTYFNYEAQQDKSGLPNDRFSAERPEGSISTLTIQRTEQRDSAMYRCASSIRTIHEETQYFGPGTRLLVL.

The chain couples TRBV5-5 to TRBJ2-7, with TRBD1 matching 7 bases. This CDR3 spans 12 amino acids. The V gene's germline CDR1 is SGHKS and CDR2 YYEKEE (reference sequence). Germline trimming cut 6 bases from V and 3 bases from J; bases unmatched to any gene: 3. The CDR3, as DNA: TGTGCCAGCACGGGACAGAACTACGAGCAGTACTTC. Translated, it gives CASTGQNYEQYF.

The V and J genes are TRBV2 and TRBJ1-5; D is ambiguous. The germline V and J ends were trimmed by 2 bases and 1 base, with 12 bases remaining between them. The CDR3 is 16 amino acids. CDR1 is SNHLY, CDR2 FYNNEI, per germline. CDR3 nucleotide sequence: TGTGCCAGCAGTGAATTCTCAAATCTCAGCAATCAGCCCCAGCATTTT. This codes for CASSEFSNLSNQPQHF.

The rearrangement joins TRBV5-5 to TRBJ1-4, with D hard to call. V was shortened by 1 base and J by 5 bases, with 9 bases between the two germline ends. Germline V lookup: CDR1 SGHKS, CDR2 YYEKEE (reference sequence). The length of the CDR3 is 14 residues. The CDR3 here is CASSLQQPNEKLFF. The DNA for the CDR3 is TGTGCCAGCAGCTTGCAACAGCCCAATGAAAAACTGTTTTTT.

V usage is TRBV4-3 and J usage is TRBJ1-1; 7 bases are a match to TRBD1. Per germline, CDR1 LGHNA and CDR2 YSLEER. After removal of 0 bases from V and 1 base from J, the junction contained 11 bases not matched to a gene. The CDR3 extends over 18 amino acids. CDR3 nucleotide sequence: TGCGCCAGCAGCCAAGAAATGCCCGCAGGACAGGCGAACACTGAAGCTTTCTTT. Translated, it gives CASSQEMPAGQANTEAFF.

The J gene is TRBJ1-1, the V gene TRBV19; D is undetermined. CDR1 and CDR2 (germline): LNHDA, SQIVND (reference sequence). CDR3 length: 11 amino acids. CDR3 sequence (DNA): TGTGTTCACCTGGGGAACACTGAAGCTTTCTTT. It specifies CVHLGNTEAFF.

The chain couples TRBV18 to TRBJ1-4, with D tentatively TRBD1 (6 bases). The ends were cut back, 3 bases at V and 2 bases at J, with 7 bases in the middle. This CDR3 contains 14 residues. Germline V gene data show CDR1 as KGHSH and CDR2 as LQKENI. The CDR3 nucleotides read TGTGCCAGCTCACCTAGGGGGACTAATGAAAAACTGTTTTTT. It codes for CASSPRGTNEKLFF.

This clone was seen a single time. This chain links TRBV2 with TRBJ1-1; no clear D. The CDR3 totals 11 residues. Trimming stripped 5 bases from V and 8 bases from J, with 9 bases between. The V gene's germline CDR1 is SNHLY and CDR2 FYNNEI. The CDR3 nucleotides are TGTGCCAGCAGTCAAAAAATAGAAGCTTTCTTT. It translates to CASSQKIEAFF.

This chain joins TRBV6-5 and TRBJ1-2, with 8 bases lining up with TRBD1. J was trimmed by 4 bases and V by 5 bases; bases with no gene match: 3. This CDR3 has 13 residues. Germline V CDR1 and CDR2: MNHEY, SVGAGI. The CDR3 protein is CASSQGAGYGYTF. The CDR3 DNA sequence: TGTGCCAGCAGTCAGGGGGCTGGCTATGGCTACACCTTC.

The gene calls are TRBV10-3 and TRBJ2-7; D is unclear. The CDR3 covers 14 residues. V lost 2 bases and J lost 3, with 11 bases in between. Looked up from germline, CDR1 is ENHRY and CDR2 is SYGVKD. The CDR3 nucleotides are TGTGCCATCAGTGAGGGGTCAGGAGTCTACGAGCAGTACTTC. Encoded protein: CAISEGSGVYEQYF.

CDR3 sequence: CASSFGGNSYEQYF. CDR3 nucleotide sequence: TGTGCCAGCAGCTTCGGTGGGAACTCCTACGAGCAGTACTTC. The genes are TRBV7-9 and TRBJ2-7; D is unclear. The germline V gene encodes CDR1 SEHNR and CDR2 FQNEAQ (reference sequence). CDR3 size: 14 residues. With 3 bases removed from V and 0 bases from J, the gap between germline ends came to 9 bases.

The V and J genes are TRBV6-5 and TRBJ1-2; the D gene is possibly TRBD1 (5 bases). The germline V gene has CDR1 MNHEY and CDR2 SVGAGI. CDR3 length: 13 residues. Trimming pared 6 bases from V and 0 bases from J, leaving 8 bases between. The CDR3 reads CASRGDPNYGYTF. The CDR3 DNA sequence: TGTGCCAGCAGGGGGGATCCTAACTATGGCTACACCTTC.

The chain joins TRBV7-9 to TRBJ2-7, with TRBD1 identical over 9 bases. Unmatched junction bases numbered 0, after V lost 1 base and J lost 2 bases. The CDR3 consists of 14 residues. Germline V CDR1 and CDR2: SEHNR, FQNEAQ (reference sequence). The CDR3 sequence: CASSLGQGAYEQYF. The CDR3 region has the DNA TGTGCCAGCAGCTTAGGACAGGGGGCCTACGAGCAGTACTTC.

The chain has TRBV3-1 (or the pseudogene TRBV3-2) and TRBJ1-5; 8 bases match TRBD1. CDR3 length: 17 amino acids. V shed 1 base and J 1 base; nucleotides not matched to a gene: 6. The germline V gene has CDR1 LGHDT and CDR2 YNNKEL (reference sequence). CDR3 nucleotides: TGTGCCAGCAGCCAAGCATCAGGGGGCGCAAGCAATCAGCCCCAGCATTTT. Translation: CASSQASGGASNQPQHF.

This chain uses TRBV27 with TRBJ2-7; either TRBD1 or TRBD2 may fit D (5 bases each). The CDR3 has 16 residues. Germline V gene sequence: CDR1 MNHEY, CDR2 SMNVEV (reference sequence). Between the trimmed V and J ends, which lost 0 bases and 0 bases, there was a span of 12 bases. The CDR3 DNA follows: TGTGCCAGCAGTTTATCAGTCGGGGCCCTCTCCTACGAGCAGTACTTC. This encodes CASSLSVGALSYEQYF.

The CDR3 loop is CASSRPGETQYF. The CDR3, as DNA: TGCGCCAGCAGCAGGCCCGGAGAGACCCAGTACTTC. The chain combines TRBV5-1 with TRBJ2-5; D ambiguous. Germline lookup yields CDR1 SGHRS and CDR2 YFSETQ. The length of the CDR3 is 12 residues. Trimming cost V 4 bases and J 4 bases, with 8 bases left between them.

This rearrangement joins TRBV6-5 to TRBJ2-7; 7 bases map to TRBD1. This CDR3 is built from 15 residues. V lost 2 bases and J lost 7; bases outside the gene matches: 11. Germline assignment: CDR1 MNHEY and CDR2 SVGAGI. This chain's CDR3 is CASSYATQGVGEQYF. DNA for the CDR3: TGTGCCAGCAGTTACGCGACCCAGGGGGTTGGTGAGCAGTACTTC.

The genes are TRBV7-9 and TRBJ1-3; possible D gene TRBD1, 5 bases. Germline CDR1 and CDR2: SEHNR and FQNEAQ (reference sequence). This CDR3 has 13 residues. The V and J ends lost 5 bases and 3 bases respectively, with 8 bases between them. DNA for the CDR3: TGTGCCAGCAGCGCCAGGGTTGGAAACACCATATATTTT. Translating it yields CASSARVGNTIYF.

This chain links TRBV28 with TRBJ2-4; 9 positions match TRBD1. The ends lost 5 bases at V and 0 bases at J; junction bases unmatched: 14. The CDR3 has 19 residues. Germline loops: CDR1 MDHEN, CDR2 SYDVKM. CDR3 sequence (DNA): TGTGCCAGCAGTCTAATATGGGGACAGGGACATCTAGCCAAAAACATTCAGTACTTC. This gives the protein CASSLIWGQGHLAKNIQYF.